A selection of T cell receptor beta chains follows, all from one sample in a study of blood T cell repertoires in COVID-19. Sequenced by immunoSEQ multiplex PCR; TCRdb stores in-frame clones only, minus some. The sample lists fewer than 300,000 clones; about four fifths were seen once. Sequenced material: peripheral blood. The source is a woman in her 50s who had recovered from COVID-19. The CDR3 runs from the conserved cysteine through the conserved F or W. D genes are given only for firm matches. Some rows mark clone size as missing; the rest say once, few, many or name a class of expanded clone.

d_gene	abundance	v_gene	j_gene	CDR3aa	CDR3nt
-	once	TRBV4-2	TRBJ1-2	CASSQDLRGSNYGYTF	TGTGCCAGCAGCCAAGATTTGAGGGGGTCTAACTATGGCTACACCTTC
TRBD1	few	TRBV6-2/TRBV6-3	TRBJ2-7	CASSYARRTGGSYEQYF	TGTGCCAGCAGTTACGCACGCAGGACAGGGGGATCTTACGAGCAGTACTTC
TRBD2	-	TRBV7-9	TRBJ2-1	CASNSPGLAGGLNEQFF	TGTGCCAGCAACTCACCGGGACTAGCGGGGGGGCTGAATGAGCAGTTCTTC
TRBD1	-	TRBV29-1	TRBJ1-2	CSVALTALTGLGGYTF	TGCAGCGTTGCGCTGACTGCCTTGACAGGGTTGGGTGGCTACACCTTC
TRBD1	-	TRBV4-3	TRBJ2-7	CASSSRDRAQTPTYEQYF	TGCGCCAGCAGCTCCCGGGACAGGGCCCAAACTCCCACCTACGAGCAGTACTTC
TRBD1	few	TRBV6-5	TRBJ1-1	CASSYSPGQVNTEAFF	TGTGCCAGCAGTTACTCCCCTGGACAGGTGAACACTGAAGCTTTCTTT
-	-	TRBV3-1/TRBV3-2	TRBJ2-7	CASSQEGKREALYF	TGTGCCAGCAGCCAAGAAGGGAAGAGGGAGGCCCTGTACTTC
-	few	TRBV29-1	TRBJ2-1	CSVGSGGRNEQFF	TGCAGCGTTGGATCTGGGGGCCGGAATGAGCAGTTCTTC
TRBD1	-	TRBV28	TRBJ1-2	CASRAGTGQGDNYGYTF	TGTGCCAGCAGAGCAGGAACGGGACAGGGGGATAACTATGGCTACACCTTC
-	few	TRBV28	TRBJ1-6	CASSWAGESSPLHF	TGTGCCAGCAGTTGGGCAGGGGAAAGTTCACCCCTCCACTTT
TRBD2	-	TRBV28	TRBJ2-5	CASTGGAGGPRETQYF	TGTGCCAGCACCGGCGGGGCGGGAGGGCCAAGAGAGACCCAGTACTTC
TRBD1	-	TRBV5-8	TRBJ1-2	CASSRGQGGYGYTF	TGTGCCAGCAGCCGGGGACAGGGTGGATATGGCTACACCTTC
TRBD2	-	TRBV5-8	TRBJ2-7	CASSAPLAGAAEQYF	TGTGCCAGCAGCGCCCCACTAGCGGGAGCGGCCGAGCAGTACTTC
-	-	TRBV5-1	TRBJ2-7	CASSQGSGTYEQYF	TGCGCCAGCAGCCAGGGGAGCGGAACCTACGAGCAGTACTTC
-	-	TRBV5-4	TRBJ2-7	CASSSRALGEQYF	TGTGCCAGCAGTTCTCGAGCCCTTGGCGAGCAGTACTTC
TRBD2	-	TRBV4-3	TRBJ2-1	CASSQDTSGRFEQFF	TGCGCCAGCAGCCAAGACACTAGCGGGAGATTTGAGCAGTTCTTC
TRBD1	-	TRBV7-3	TRBJ1-1	CASSLGQATEAFF	TGTGCCAGCAGCTTAGGACAGGCCACTGAAGCTTTCTTT
-	-	TRBV6-4	TRBJ2-7	CASNPAGPTYEQYF	TGTGCCAGCAACCCGGCGGGTCCTACCTACGAGCAGTACTTC
-	-	TRBV7-2	TRBJ2-2	CASSLGSRGFGTGELFF	TGTGCCAGCAGCTTAGGGAGTCGGGGGTTTGGCACCGGGGAGCTGTTTTTT
-	-	TRBV21-1	TRBJ2-7	CASSKRETSGTYEQYF	TGTGCCAGCAGCAAAAGGGAGACTAGCGGGACCTACGAGCAGTACTTC